This TCR beta chain appears in the sequencing data of a study of cytotoxic CD8 clonotypes in ibrutinib-treated CLL. Data came from immunoSEQ multiplex PCR; TCRdb stores just in-frame clones and leaves some out. The repertoire holds around 330,000 clones, about 64% seen once, with roughly 6% in the top ten. The CDR3 is 17 amino acids. V was pared by 4 bases and J by 0 bases, with 5 bases of the junction left unmatched. Germline-derived CDR1 and CDR2 are LNHDA and SQIVND (reference sequence). The source was PBMCs, collected after 36 months of ibrutinib treatment. This receptor was obtained from a human donor with chronic lymphocytic leukemia. This chain uses TRBV19 with TRBJ2-6, with 8 nucleotides matching TRBD2. As DNA, the CDR3 is TGTGCCAGTAGTAGGACTAGCCTATTCTCTGGGGCCAACGTCCTGACTTTC. Translated: CASSRTSLFSGANVLTF.